Below are 5 T cell receptor beta chains sequenced from a single sample in a study of blood T cell repertoires in COVID-19. Repertoires were generated with immunoSEQ multiplex PCR, while TCRdb's copy carries only in-frame clones and drops some. The table lists approximately 180,000 clones, about 87% of them singletons. The material sequenced was peripheral blood. These receptors all stem from a man aged 40-50 years with active or convalescent COVID-19.

This chain links TRBV7-9 with TRBJ1-3; weak D call: TRBD1 (5 bases). The CDR3 has 16 amino acids. Germline V CDR1 and CDR2: SEHNR, FQNEAQ (reference sequence). Deletions cut 0 bases from V and 7 bases from J, with 16 bases between. The CDR3 DNA reads TGTGCCAGCAGCTTAGCGGGAGGGACCGGCGGCAACACCATATATTTT. It yields the protein CASSLAGGTGGNTIYF.

The chain has TRBV7-8 and TRBJ2-1; perhaps TRBD1 as D (6 bases). Germline-derived CDR1 and CDR2 are SGHVS and FQNEAQ. Trimming took off 0 bases at V and 15 bases at J, with 15 bases between the two ends. The CDR3 is 13 residues long. CDR3 coding DNA: TGTGCCAGCAGCTTAGCAGTCCGAGGGGGTGCGTTCTTC. This codes for CASSLAVRGGAFF.

The chain recombines TRBV7-6 with TRBJ1-1, with D tentatively TRBD1 (5 bases). Trimming pared 5 bases from V and 1 base from J, leaving 20 bases between. Germline-derived CDR1 and CDR2 are SGHVS and FNYEAQ. CDR3 length equals 17 residues. CDR3 region: CASSPHGGVVGNTEAFF. Written as DNA, the CDR3 is TGTGCCAGCAGCCCCCATGGGGGGGTCGTTGGGAACACTGAAGCTTTCTTT.

The chain uses TRBV6-5 and TRBJ2-5; the match to TRBD1 covers 9 bases. V shed 6 bases, J shed 2 bases, and the junction held 7 bases outside the gene matches. CDR3 size: 15 residues. Germline V gene data show CDR1 as MNHEY and CDR2 as SVGAGI. The CDR3 coding sequence is TGTGCCAGCAGAACAGGGGGCGGTTGGCAAGAGACCCAGTACTTC. Protein product: CASRTGGGWQETQYF.

J is TRBJ1-2 and V is TRBV29-1; D perhaps matches TRBD1 (6 bases). Looked up from germline, CDR1 is SQVTM and CDR2 is ANQGSEA. Trimming removed 3 bases from V and 1 base from J, with 15 bases in between. CDR3 length equals 15 residues. CDR3 in amino acids: CSVESVQGINYGYTF. DNA of the CDR3: TGCAGCGTTGAGTCAGTACAGGGAATTAACTATGGCTACACCTTC.